The subject of this entry is one TCR beta chain. This clonotype appeared many times. This clone's antigen is unknown. No base quality information exists; no much larger clone differs at one position. Ophthalmopathy patients had moderately to severely active disease, with a Clinical Activity Score of 3 or more, a NOSPECS grade of 4 or more, and a disease duration of less than 3 months. Any patient with an uncontrolled infection, another autoimmune disease, pregnancy or lactation was excluded. Clinical symptoms, serum thyroxine and TRAb, thyroid ultrasound, and orbital computed tomography formed the basis for the diagnoses. PBMCs were separated from about 10 ml of fresh peripheral blood using Ficoll-Paque density gradient centrifugation. Total RNA was extracted using Trizol reagent, and RNA quality was assessed on an Agilent 2100 Bioanalyzer. The TCR beta CDR3 regions were amplified from the RNA transcripts. The TCR CDR3 was subjected to a first round of RT-PCR using the HTBI primer set and the Qiagen OneStep RT-PCR kit. Libraries were constructed in a second round of multiplex PCR, after which size selection and purification were performed. Sequencing of the libraries was done on an Illumina HiSeq2000 using paired-end 100 bp reads. The authors processed their data as follows. SOAPnuke was used to process the raw data, removing reads that contained adapters or uncalled bases, had a mean Phred below 15, or lacked an exact match to the constant primer or identifier. COPE v1.2.5 was used to merge the high-quality paired reads, and each unique nucleotide sequence was defined as a clonotype. Clonotypes were aligned to IMGT TRBV, TRBD and TRBJ reference segments using MiTCR v1.1. Analysis was restricted to V-J combinations with a frequency above 0.0001, which covered about 99% of repertoires. A TCS score was defined as the ratio of F50 (clonal expansion) to E x V (chaos), with BLOSUM62-based TCRdist applied between CDR3 peptides within each V-J. Welch's t-statistics and random forest reduced 500 to 550 V-J features to around 14, which were used in a naive Bayes classifier (R e1071). In TCRdb, the public reads were trimmed at Q25 with fastp and aligned with MiXCR, with productive beta chains retained. Rows are unified per CDR3 protein, each entry keeping the most common DNA and genes. The V and J calls and clone size are TCRdb's, not the authors'. The sample profile shows over 300,000 distinct CDR3 sequences; around 15% of them were found once. 34% of the sample lies in the top ten.

The CDR3 runs 13 residues from the cysteine to the phenylalanine. The only DNA kept is the CDR3, 39 bases in frame from the first base. Trimming takes 1 base from V and 6 bases from J, and the germline ends sit 9 bases apart. This entry comes from a study of T cells in Graves' hyperthyroidism and ophthalmopathy (dated by TCRdb to about 2019). Regarding the study in general: Peripheral blood samples were taken at the time of initial diagnosis, prior to any treatment. Whether ophthalmopathy could be predicted prospectively was tested in an independent validation cohort made up of approximately 19 hyperthyroidism patients plus 17 patients who later progressed to ophthalmopathy. According to the paper, TCR Vbeta CDR3 sequencing was carried out on some 130 peripheral blood samples, which came from fewer than 50 ophthalmopathy, 75 to 80 hyperthyroidism and roughly 17 progressor patients. The 85 to 100 discovery patients were randomly split 7:3 into training and test sets. Following sampling, methimazole starting at 30 mg daily was given to hyperthyroidism patients, and high-dose intravenous methylprednisolone was given to ophthalmopathy patients. A discovery cohort of around 100 patients, 43 with Graves' ophthalmopathy and 57 with stable Graves' hyperthyroidism, was used to find distinguishing TCR V-J signatures. In addition, the study compared T-cell repertoires in thyroid tissue and in blood from roughly six Graves' hyperthyroidism patients. Results the study describes overall, beyond this receptor: A 13 V-J signature model separated ophthalmopathy from stable hyperthyroidism, with around 90% sensitivity and around 84% specificity in cross-validation and 80%/75% in testing. In validation, progression to ophthalmopathy was predicted by the model with 70.59% sensitivity and about 72% specificity, a median of 6.5 months before onset. Most expanded thyroid clonotypes (frequency above 0.001) were also detected in blood, a finding suggesting that blood repertoires may reflect thyroid immune responses. Sample size was not statistically predetermined, and investigators were not blinded to group allocation.

The clonotype was recovered from a middle-aged woman with Graves' ophthalmopathy. Sequenced input: blood. Recombination linked TRBV12-3 or TRBV12-4 to TRBJ2-5; TRBD1 could be the D gene, as 5 bases match. The CDR3 region reads CASSLGGWKTQYF. The nucleotide sequence reads TGTGCCAGCAGTTTAGGGGGCTGGAAGACCCAGTACTTC.